This passage covers 30 T cell receptor beta chains from one sample sequenced in a study of T cell changes during pregnancy in multiple sclerosis (dated by TCRdb to between 2018 and 2021). Libraries were prepared through the immunoSEQ multiplex PCR assay. This is the immuneACCESS table as TCRdb keeps it, with only in-frame sequences that have V and J called. A part of the clones is gone; compared with another copy, unresolved V genes explain less than half, and the rest is unexplained. The sample table lists over 60,000 clones, 75% to 95% of them with a count of one. The ten largest account for roughly 0.3% of the sample. The specimen was CD4+ T cells from peripheral blood mononuclear cells, collected in the third trimester of pregnancy. All receptors come from a female donor in good health, enrolled as a control in a pregnancy study.

This chain uses TRBV19 with TRBJ1-5; D is unclear. V was cut by 5 bases and J by 0 bases, with 11 bases left in between. The CDR3 loop spans 15 amino acids. Germline V lookup: CDR1 LNHDA, CDR2 SQIVND (reference sequence). The CDR3, as DNA: TGTGCCAGTAGTGCAGCCAGCGATAGCAATCAGCCCCAGCATTTT. Translating it yields CASSAASDSNQPQHF.

The V call is TRBV4-2, the J call TRBJ1-6; 7 bases map to TRBD1. The CDR3 contains 14 residues. Germline V gene sequence: CDR1 LGHNA, CDR2 YNFKEQ. J lost 5 bases, V lost 3 bases, and 1 base had no gene match. In nucleotides, the CDR3 is TGTGCCAGCAGCCAGGGACAGAATAATTCACCCCTCCACTTT. It specifies CASSQGQNNSPLHF.

The gene calls are TRBV7-2 and TRBJ1-2; D is undetermined. CDR1 SGHTA and CDR2 FQGNSA come from the germline V gene. There are 12 residues in the CDR3. V was pared by 3 bases and J by 2 bases, with 4 bases between. For the CDR3, the DNA is TGTGCCAGCAGCTTCGAGAACTATGGCTACACCTTC. Its translation is CASSFENYGYTF.

The chain couples TRBV19 to TRBJ2-7; 14 bases fit TRBD2. With V trimmed by 8 bases and J by 1 base, 4 bases remained unmatched. The CDR3 spans 15 residues. Germline V gives CDR1 LNHDA, CDR2 SQIVND (reference sequence). CDR3 region: CASGLAGGRSYEQYF. In nucleotides, the CDR3 is TGTGCCAGTGGACTAGCGGGGGGCAGGTCCTACGAGCAGTACTTC. Variable domain in full (rest from reference TRBV19 and TRBJ2-7): DGGITQSPKYLFRKEGQNVTLSCEQNLNHDAMYWYRQDPGQGLRLIYYSQIVNDFQKGDIAEGYSVSREKKESFPLTVTSAQKNPTAFYLCASGLAGGRSYEQYFGPGTRLTVT.

V gene TRBV19 combines with J gene TRBJ1-1; possibly TRBD1 for D (5 bases). CDR3 length: 14 residues. Looked up from germline, CDR1 is LNHDA and CDR2 is SQIVND (reference sequence). V lost 0 bases and J lost 4, with 9 bases in between. In nucleotides, the CDR3 is TGTGCCAGTAGTATAGATGGGGCCAGCACTGAAGCTTTCTTT. It codes for CASSIDGASTEAFF. Full variable domain (rest looked up from reference TRBV19 and TRBJ1-1): DGGITQSPKYLFRKEGQNVTLSCEQNLNHDAMYWYRQDPGQGLRLIYYSQIVNDFQKGDIAEGYSVSREKKESFPLTVTSAQKNPTAFYLCASSIDGASTEAFFGQGTRLTVV.

The rearrangement joins TRBV2 to TRBJ2-2; tentatively, D is TRBD1 (6 bases). The CDR3 loop spans 15 amino acids. CDR1 is SNHLY and CDR2 is FYNNEI in the germline V gene. The V end was cut by 10 bases, the J end by 5 bases, with 20 bases between. The CDR3 nucleotides are TGTGCCACCCACAGGGTACAGGGTAAAACCGGGGAGCTGTTTTTT. Residues: CATHRVQGKTGELFF.

This chain links TRBV4-1 with TRBJ2-2; 9 bases match TRBD2. V trimming: 2 bases; J trimming: 4 bases; junction bases outside the gene matches: 8. CDR3 length: 17 amino acids. Germline CDR1 is MGHRA and CDR2 is YSYEKL. Written as DNA, the CDR3 is TGCGCCAGCAGCCAACAGGGACTAGCCGGGGGCACCGGGGAGCTGTTTTTT. Translating gives CASSQQGLAGGTGELFF.

V is TRBV19 and J is TRBJ1-1, with D unresolved. CDR3 length equals 12 residues. Looked up from germline, CDR1 is LNHDA and CDR2 is SQIVND (reference sequence). Trimming pared 7 bases from V and 1 base from J, leaving 7 bases between. CDR3 bases: TGTGCCAGTAATGAAGCGAACACTGAAGCTTTCTTT. The encoded protein is CASNEANTEAFF. The full variable domain, its missing parts supplied by reference TRBV19 and TRBJ1-1, is DGGITQSPKYLFRKEGQNVTLSCEQNLNHDAMYWYRQDPGQGLRLIYYSQIVNDFQKGDIAEGYSVSREKKESFPLTVTSAQKNPTAFYLCASNEANTEAFFGQGTRLTVV.

The genes are TRBV13 and TRBJ2-5; the D gene is possibly TRBD2 (6 bases). Per the germline V gene, CDR1 is PRHDT and CDR2 is FYEKMQ (reference sequence). V was trimmed by 0 bases and J by 2 bases, leaving 7 bases between them. CDR3 length: 14 residues. In DNA, the CDR3 is TGTGCCAGCAGCTTAGGCGGGACTCAAGAGACCCAGTACTTC. It specifies CASSLGGTQETQYF.

The rearrangement joins TRBV7-9 to TRBJ1-1; D is possibly TRBD1 (5 bases). The CDR3 is 15 amino acids. Looked up from germline, CDR1 is SEHNR and CDR2 is FQNEAQ (reference sequence). V was trimmed by 7 bases and J by 0 bases, leaving 15 bases between them. CDR3 bases: TGTGCCAGCATCCTCATGAGACAGCTGAACACTGAAGCTTTCTTT. It encodes CASILMRQLNTEAFF.

This chain connects TRBV30 to TRBJ2-5, with D unresolved. CDR3 length equals 12 residues. Between the trimmed V and J ends, which lost 5 bases and 3 bases, there was a span of 10 bases. CDR1 is GTSNPN and CDR2 is SVGIG in the germline V gene (reference sequence). The CDR3 protein is CAWSVVKETQYF. CDR3 DNA: TGTGCCTGGTCGGTAGTGAAAGAGACCCAGTACTTC.

The V call is TRBV7-9, the J call TRBJ1-3; tentative D call: TRBD1 (6 bases). This CDR3 region has 15 residues. Germline V gene lookup returns CDR1 SEHNR and CDR2 FQNEAQ (reference sequence). The germline V and J ends were trimmed by 3 bases and 4 bases, with 13 bases remaining between them. The CDR3 region is CASSLGSGVGNTIYF. CDR3 sequence (DNA): TGTGCCAGCAGCTTGGGATCAGGGGTCGGAAACACCATATATTTT.

V usage is TRBV13 and J usage is TRBJ1-2; 9 positions match TRBD1. After removal of 6 bases from V and 4 bases from J, the junction contained 9 bases not matched to a gene. Per germline, CDR1 PRHDT and CDR2 FYEKMQ (reference sequence). CDR3 size: 15 residues. In nucleotides, the CDR3 is TGTGCCAGCAGTTTCTCCCCGACAGGGGGCTATGGCTACACCTTC. This gives the protein CASSFSPTGGYGYTF.

This chain joins TRBV7-9 and TRBJ1-2; TRBD1 agrees at 7 bases. The V segment lost 4 bases and the J segment 7 bases; nucleotides outside the gene matches: 12. This CDR3 spans 15 amino acids. Germline V lookup: CDR1 SEHNR, CDR2 FQNEAQ (reference sequence). In DNA, the CDR3 is TGTGCCAGCAGCTCTACCACCAGGGGGGTGGGTGGCTACACCTTC. Translated, it gives CASSSTTRGVGGYTF.

This clone has only one observation. This chain joins TRBV7-3 and TRBJ2-3; D remains ambiguous. V gave up 1 base and J gave up 6 bases, with 5 bases separating them. This CDR3 contains 12 residues. Germline CDR1 SGHTA, CDR2 FQGTGA. CDR3 DNA: TGTGCCAGCAGCTTAAATGAGGATACGCAGTATTTT. This codes for CASSLNEDTQYF.

The chain uses TRBV29-1 and TRBJ1-1; D is unclear. This CDR3 has 13 residues. Germline loops: CDR1 SQVTM, CDR2 ANQGSEA. Trimming left V 6 bases short and J 5 bases short, with 16 bases between. CDR3: CSVASAVGTEAFF. CDR3 sequence (DNA): TGCAGCGTCGCTTCAGCCGTCGGGACTGAAGCTTTCTTT.

The chain carries TRBV11-2 and TRBJ2-4, with D perhaps matching TRBD1 (5 bases). Germline V gene lookup returns CDR1 SGHAT and CDR2 FQNNGV. CDR3 length equals 15 residues. Trimming stripped 5 bases from V and 0 bases from J, with 11 bases between. CDR3 region: CASSPGALAKNIQYF. The CDR3 DNA is TGTGCCAGCAGCCCTGGGGCGTTAGCCAAAAACATTCAGTACTTC. The full variable domain, completed using reference TRBV11-2 and TRBJ2-4, is EAGVAQSPRYKIIEKRQSVAFWCNPISGHATLYWYQQILGQGPKLLIQFQNNGVVDDSQLPKDRFSAERLKGVDSTLKIQPAKLEDSAVYLCASSPGALAKNIQYFGAGTRLSVL.

The J gene is TRBJ1-1, the V gene TRBV2, with 8 nucleotides matching TRBD1. CDR3 size: 14 residues. Germline values: CDR1 SNHLY, CDR2 FYNNEI. The V and J ends lost 6 bases and 4 bases, in that order; junction bases with no gene match: 7. CDR3 protein: CASRGQAGGTEAFF. The CDR3 nucleotides read TGTGCCAGCAGGGGACAGGCCGGGGGCACTGAAGCTTTCTTT. Looking up the rest from reference TRBV2 and TRBJ1-1 gives the full variable domain: EPEVTQTPSHQVTQMGQEVILRCVPISNHLYFYWYRQILGQKVEFLVSFYNNEISEKSEIFDDQFSVERPDGSNFTLKIRSTKLEDSAMYFCASRGQAGGTEAFFGQGTRLTVV.

The chain recombines TRBV2 with TRBJ2-5; D is undetermined. The CDR3 covers 14 residues. Germline V gene data show CDR1 as SNHLY and CDR2 as FYNNEI. Deletions cut 0 bases from V and 2 bases from J, with 7 bases between. CDR3 DNA sequence: TGTGCCAGCAGTGAAGCGTGGCAGCAAGAGACCCAGTACTTC. It yields the protein CASSEAWQQETQYF.

CDR3 nucleotides: TGTGCCAGCCAACCGGACAGGGTTCAAGATACGCAGTATTTT. This encodes CASQPDRVQDTQYF. The J gene is TRBJ2-3, the V gene TRBV2; 8 positions agree with TRBD1. Germline trimming cut 8 bases from V and 5 bases from J; bases unmatched to any gene: 9. Germline V gives CDR1 SNHLY, CDR2 FYNNEI. The CDR3 has 14 amino acids.

This chain uses TRBV2 with TRBJ2-3, with TRBD2 matching 12 bases. The CDR3 length is 17 residues. Germline assignment: CDR1 SNHLY and CDR2 FYNNEI. Losses at the gene ends were 0 bases for V and 3 bases for J; bases not matched to a gene: 4. The CDR3 protein is CASSEAATSGGTDTQYF. The DNA of the CDR3 is TGTGCCAGCAGTGAAGCTGCGACTAGCGGGGGAACAGATACGCAGTATTTT.

The CDR3 is CSSGESNQPQHF. In DNA form, the CDR3 reads TGCAGCTCAGGGGAAAGCAATCAGCCCCAGCATTTT. This rearrangement joins TRBV29-1 to TRBJ1-5, with a tentative D call TRBD1 (6 bases). Trimming took 8 bases from V and 1 from J, leaving 9 bases between them. Germline CDR1 SQVTM, CDR2 ANQGSEA. CDR3 length equals 12 residues.

The V gene is TRBV15, the J gene TRBJ1-3, with a possible D match to TRBD1 (5 bases). Germline values: CDR1 LNHNV, CDR2 YYDKDF (reference sequence). V lost 1 base and J lost 1, with 11 bases in between. This CDR3 has 16 amino acids. The CDR3 nucleotides are TGTGCCACCAGCAGAGTCGGGGGGAGTTCTGGAAACACCATATATTTT. It encodes CATSRVGGSSGNTIYF.

This chain joins TRBV7-2 and TRBJ1-4, with 9 bases matching TRBD1. The germline V gene has CDR1 SGHTA and CDR2 FQGNSA. V was clipped by 2 bases and J by 8 bases; unmatched bases: 6. This CDR3 contains 15 residues. The chain's CDR3 is CASSLTGTGPEKLFF. CDR3 bases: TGTGCCAGCAGCTTAACCGGGACAGGGCCGGAAAAACTGTTTTTT.

V usage is TRBV4-2 and J usage is TRBJ2-7, with D possibly matching TRBD2 (6 bases). With 1 base removed from V and 8 bases from J, the gap between germline ends came to 24 bases. Germline loops: CDR1 LGHNA, CDR2 YNFKEQ. This CDR3 contains 17 residues. CDR3 residues: CASSQAGTTRDRGKQYF. Written as DNA, the CDR3 is TGTGCCAGCAGCCAAGCCGGCACCACGCGGGACCGGGGCAAGCAGTACTTC.

V gene TRBV5-4 combines with J gene TRBJ1-2; D is ambiguous. Germline values: CDR1 SGHNT, CDR2 YYREEE (reference sequence). The V gene lost 5 bases and the J gene lost 0 bases, with 14 bases spanning the gap. The CDR3 totals 15 residues. The CDR3, as DNA: TGTGCCAGCAGTCAAGCGGGGAGTACTAACTATGGCTACACCTTC. Amino acid sequence: CASSQAGSTNYGYTF. The full variable domain, in which reference TRBV5-4 and TRBJ1-2 provide the parts outside the CDR3, is ETGVTQSPTHLIKTRGQQVTLRCSSQSGHNTVSWYQQALGQGPQFIFQYYREEENGRGNFPPRFSGLQFPNYSSELNVNALELDDSALYLCASSQAGSTNYGYTFGSGTRLTVV.

This chain uses TRBV6-1 with TRBJ1-3; D may be TRBD1 (5 bases). Trimming shortened V by 5 bases and J by 4 bases, and 15 bases separated the two germline ends. Germline values: CDR1 MNHNS, CDR2 SASEGT. CDR3 length equals 15 residues. Written as DNA, the CDR3 is TGTGCCAGCAGTCTTGACAGAAGATCAGGAAACACCATATATTTT. Protein sequence: CASSLDRRSGNTIYF.

J is TRBJ1-2 and V is TRBV5-4; 10 bases agree with TRBD1. This CDR3 region has 13 residues. V shed 4 bases, J shed 8 bases, and the junction held 5 bases outside the gene matches. CDR1 SGHNT and CDR2 YYREEE come from the germline V gene (reference sequence). CDR3 residues: CASSPDRGRGYTF. The CDR3 bases are TGTGCCAGCAGCCCCGACAGGGGGCGAGGCTACACCTTC.

V gene TRBV11-3 combines with J gene TRBJ1-1; TRBD1 is a possible D gene (6 bases). CDR3 length: 14 amino acids. Trimming took off 5 bases at V and 1 base at J, with 11 bases between the two ends. CDR1 SGHNT and CDR2 YENEEA come from the germline V gene. As DNA, the CDR3 is TGTGCCAGCAGCCCGACGACAGGGAACACTGAAGCTTTCTTT. Encoded protein: CASSPTTGNTEAFF.

This sequence joins TRBV4-2 and TRBJ1-2; D is possibly TRBD1 (5 bases). There are 13 residues in the CDR3. Trimming shortened V by 1 base and J by 7 bases, and 10 bases separated the two germline ends. CDR1 and CDR2 (germline): LGHNA, YNFKEQ. In nucleotides, the CDR3 is TGTGCCAGCAGCCAAGGACGGCAGGGTGGCTACACCTTC. Encoded protein: CASSQGRQGGYTF.